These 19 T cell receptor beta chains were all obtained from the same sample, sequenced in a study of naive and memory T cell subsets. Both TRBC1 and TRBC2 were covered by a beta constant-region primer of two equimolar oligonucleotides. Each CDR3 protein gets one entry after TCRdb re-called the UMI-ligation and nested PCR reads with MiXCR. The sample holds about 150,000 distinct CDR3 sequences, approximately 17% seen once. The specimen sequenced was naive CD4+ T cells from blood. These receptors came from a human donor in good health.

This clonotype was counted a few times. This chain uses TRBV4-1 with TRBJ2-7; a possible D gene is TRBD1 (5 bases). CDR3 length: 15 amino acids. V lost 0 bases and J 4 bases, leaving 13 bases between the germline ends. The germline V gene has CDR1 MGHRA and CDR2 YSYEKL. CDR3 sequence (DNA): TGCGCCAGCAGCCAAGACCAGGGCTCTCCATACGAGCAGTACTTC. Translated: CASSQDQGSPYEQYF.

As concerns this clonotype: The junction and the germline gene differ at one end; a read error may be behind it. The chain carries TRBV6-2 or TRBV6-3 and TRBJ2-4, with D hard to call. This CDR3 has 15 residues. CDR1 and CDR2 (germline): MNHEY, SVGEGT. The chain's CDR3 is CASSPPPVRPDHKDF. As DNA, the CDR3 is TGTGCCAGCAGCCCTCCCCCGGTGCGTCCGGACCATAAAGACTTC.

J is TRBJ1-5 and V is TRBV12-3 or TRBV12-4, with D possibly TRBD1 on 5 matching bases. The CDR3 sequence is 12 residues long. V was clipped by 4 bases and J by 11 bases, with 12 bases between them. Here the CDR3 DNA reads TGTGCCAGCAGTTGTATGGGGGGTTCCCAGCATTTT. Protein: CASSCMGGSQHF.

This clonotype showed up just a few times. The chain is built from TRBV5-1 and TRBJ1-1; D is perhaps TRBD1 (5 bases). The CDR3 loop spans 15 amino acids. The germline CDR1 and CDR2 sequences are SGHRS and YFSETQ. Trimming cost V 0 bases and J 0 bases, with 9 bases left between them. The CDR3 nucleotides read TGCGCCAGCAGCTTGGAGGGGCCCTTGAACACTGAAGCTTTCTTT. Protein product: CASSLEGPLNTEAFF.

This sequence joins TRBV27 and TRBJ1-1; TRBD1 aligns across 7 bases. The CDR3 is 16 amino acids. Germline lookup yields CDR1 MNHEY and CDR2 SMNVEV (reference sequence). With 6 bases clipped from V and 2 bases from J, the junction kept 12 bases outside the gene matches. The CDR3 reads CASSRTGVMGNTEAFF. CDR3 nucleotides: TGTGCCAGCAGCCGTACAGGGGTAATGGGTAACACTGAAGCTTTCTTT.

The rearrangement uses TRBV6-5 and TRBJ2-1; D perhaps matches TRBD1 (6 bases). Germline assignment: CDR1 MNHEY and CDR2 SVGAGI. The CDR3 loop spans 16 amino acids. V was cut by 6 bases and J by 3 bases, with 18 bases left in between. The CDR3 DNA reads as TGTGCCAGCAGCCGCCGCCGGACAGCTAACTACAATGAGCAGTTCTTC. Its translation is CASSRRRTANYNEQFF.

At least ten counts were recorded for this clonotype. CDR3 loop: CASSSLGRLDTEAFF. The DNA for the CDR3 is TGTGCCAGCAGTTCCCTCGGCCGGCTGGACACTGAAGCTTTCTTT. The rearrangement joins TRBV6-2 or TRBV6-3 to TRBJ1-1; D is unclear. The germline gives CDR1 MNHEY, CDR2 SVGEGT. The CDR3 consists of 15 residues. The ends were cut back, 4 bases at V and 3 bases at J, with 15 bases in the middle.

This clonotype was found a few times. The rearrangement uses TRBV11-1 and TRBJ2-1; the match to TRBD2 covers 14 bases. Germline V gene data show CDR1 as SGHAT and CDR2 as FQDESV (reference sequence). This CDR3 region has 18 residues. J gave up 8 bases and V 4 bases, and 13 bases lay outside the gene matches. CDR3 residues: CASSSGPGTSGSGDEQFF. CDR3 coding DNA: TGTGCCAGCAGCTCCGGTCCCGGGACTAGCGGGAGTGGGGATGAGCAGTTCTTC.

This CDR3 is CASSRDKLQETQYF. CDR3 in DNA: TGCGCCAGCAGCCGGGACAAGCTTCAAGAGACCCAGTACTTC. The chain recombines TRBV5-1 with TRBJ2-5, with D perhaps TRBD1 (6 bases). This CDR3 region has 14 residues. Between the trimmed V and J ends, which lost 4 bases and 2 bases, there was a span of 12 bases. Per the germline V gene, CDR1 is SGHRS and CDR2 is YFSETQ.

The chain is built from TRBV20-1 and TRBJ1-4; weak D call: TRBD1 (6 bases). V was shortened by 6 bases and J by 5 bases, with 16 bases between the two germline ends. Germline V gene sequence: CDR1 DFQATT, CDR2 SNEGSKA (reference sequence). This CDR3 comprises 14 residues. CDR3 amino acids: CSASTGQLNEKLFF. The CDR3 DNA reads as TGCAGTGCAAGCACAGGGCAGTTAAATGAAAAACTGTTTTTT.

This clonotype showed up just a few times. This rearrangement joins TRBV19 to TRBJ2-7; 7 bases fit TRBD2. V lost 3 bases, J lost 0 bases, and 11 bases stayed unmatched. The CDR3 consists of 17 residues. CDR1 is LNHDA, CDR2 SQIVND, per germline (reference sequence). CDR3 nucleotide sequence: TGTGCCAGTAGTATCCCCGGAGGAGGCGGGAGCTCCTACGAGCAGTACTTC. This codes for CASSIPGGGGSSYEQYF.

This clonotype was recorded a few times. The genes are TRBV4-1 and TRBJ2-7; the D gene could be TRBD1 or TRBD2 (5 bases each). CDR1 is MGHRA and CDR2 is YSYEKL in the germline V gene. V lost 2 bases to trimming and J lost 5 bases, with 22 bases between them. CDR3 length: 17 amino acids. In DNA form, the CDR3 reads TGCGCCAGCAGCCAACCCTATGAACCGGGGCGGTTGCACGAGCAGTACTTC. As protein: CASSQPYEPGRLHEQYF.

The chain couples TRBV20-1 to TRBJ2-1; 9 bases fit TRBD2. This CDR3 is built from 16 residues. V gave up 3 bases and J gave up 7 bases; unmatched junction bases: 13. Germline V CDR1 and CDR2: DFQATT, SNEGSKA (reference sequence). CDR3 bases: TGCAGTGCTAGGAGGTACAGCGGGAGGCGGAGGAATGAGCAGTTCTTC. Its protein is CSARRYSGRRRNEQFF.

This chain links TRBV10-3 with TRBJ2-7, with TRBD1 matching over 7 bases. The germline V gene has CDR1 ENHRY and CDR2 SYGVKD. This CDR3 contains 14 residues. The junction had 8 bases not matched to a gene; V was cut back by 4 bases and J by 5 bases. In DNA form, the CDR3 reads TGTGCCATCAGTGCCCGACAGGGCGATGACGAGCAGTACTTC. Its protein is CAISARQGDDEQYF.

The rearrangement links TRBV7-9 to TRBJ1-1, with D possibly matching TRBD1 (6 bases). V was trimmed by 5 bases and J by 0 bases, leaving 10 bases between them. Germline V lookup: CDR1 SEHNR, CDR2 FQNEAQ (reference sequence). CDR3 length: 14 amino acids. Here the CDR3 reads CASSQQGVNTEAFF. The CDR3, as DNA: TGTGCCAGCAGCCAACAGGGTGTGAACACTGAAGCTTTCTTT. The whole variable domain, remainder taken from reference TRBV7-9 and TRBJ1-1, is DTGVSQNPRHKITKRGQNVTFRCDPISEHNRLYWYRQTLGQGPEFLTYFQNEAQLEKSRLLSDRFSAERPKGSFSTLEIQRTEQGDSAMYLCASSQQGVNTEAFFGQGTRLTVV.

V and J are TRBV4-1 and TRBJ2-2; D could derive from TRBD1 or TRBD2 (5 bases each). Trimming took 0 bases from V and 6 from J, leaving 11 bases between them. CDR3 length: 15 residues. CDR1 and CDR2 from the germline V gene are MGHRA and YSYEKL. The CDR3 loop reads CASSQERGAAGELFF. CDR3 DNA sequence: TGCGCCAGCAGCCAAGAGCGAGGGGCTGCCGGGGAGCTGTTTTTT.

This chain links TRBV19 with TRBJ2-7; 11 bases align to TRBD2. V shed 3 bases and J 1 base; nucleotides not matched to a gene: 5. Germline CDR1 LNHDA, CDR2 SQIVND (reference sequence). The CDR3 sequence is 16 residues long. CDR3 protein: CASSIVGLADSYEQYF. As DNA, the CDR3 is TGTGCCAGTAGTATCGTGGGACTAGCGGATTCCTACGAGCAGTACTTC.

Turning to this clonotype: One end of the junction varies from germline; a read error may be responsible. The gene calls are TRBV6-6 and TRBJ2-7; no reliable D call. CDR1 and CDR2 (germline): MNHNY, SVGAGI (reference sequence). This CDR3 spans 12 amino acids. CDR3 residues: CASSYSLTEHEF. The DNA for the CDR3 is TGTGCCAGCAGTTACTCGCTAACGGAACATGAATTC.

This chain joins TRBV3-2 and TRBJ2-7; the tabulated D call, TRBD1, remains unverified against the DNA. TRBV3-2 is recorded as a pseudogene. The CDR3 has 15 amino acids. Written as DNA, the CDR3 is TGTGCCAGCAGCCAACCGGACAGGTTCATTTACGAGCAGTACTTC. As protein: CASSQPDRFIYEQYF.